The 3 T cell receptor beta chains below all came from one sample that was sequenced in a study of blood T cell repertoires in COVID-19. Some clones are missing from TCRdb's copy, which holds only in-frame ones; the method was immunoSEQ multiplex PCR. Seen here are roughly 9,200 clones, about 81% observed once, and the top ten hold over 20%. Sample: peripheral blood. These receptors all come from a man aged 60-69 years with active COVID-19.

V and J are TRBV6-5 and TRBJ1-2; 7 nucleotides align to TRBD1. Trimming cost V 8 bases and J 5 bases; bases outside gene matches: 2. Germline loops: CDR1 MNHEY, CDR2 SVGAGI. The CDR3 has 11 residues. The CDR3 DNA follows: TGTGCCAGCCAGACAGGGTATGGCTACACCTTC. This sequence encodes CASQTGYGYTF.

J is TRBJ1-4 and V is TRBV10-3, with 7 positions matching TRBD1. J was trimmed by 6 bases and V by 5 bases; bases with no gene match: 3. CDR3 length: 13 residues. The V gene's germline CDR1 is ENHRY and CDR2 SYGVKD. The CDR3 region has the DNA TGTGCCATCAGTAAAGGGGGCGATGAAAAACTGTTTTTT. This sequence encodes CAISKGGDEKLFF.

In its sample, this clone was seen a few times. The rearrangement uses TRBV19 and TRBJ1-5; 8 bases are a match to TRBD1. Germline V gene sequence: CDR1 LNHDA, CDR2 SQIVND (reference sequence). V lost 5 bases and J lost 7; bases outside the gene matches: 10. The CDR3 has 15 amino acids. Here the CDR3 reads CASSARRGRGQPQHF. The CDR3 DNA reads TGTGCCAGTAGTGCACGCAGGGGGCGCGGGCAGCCCCAGCATTTT.